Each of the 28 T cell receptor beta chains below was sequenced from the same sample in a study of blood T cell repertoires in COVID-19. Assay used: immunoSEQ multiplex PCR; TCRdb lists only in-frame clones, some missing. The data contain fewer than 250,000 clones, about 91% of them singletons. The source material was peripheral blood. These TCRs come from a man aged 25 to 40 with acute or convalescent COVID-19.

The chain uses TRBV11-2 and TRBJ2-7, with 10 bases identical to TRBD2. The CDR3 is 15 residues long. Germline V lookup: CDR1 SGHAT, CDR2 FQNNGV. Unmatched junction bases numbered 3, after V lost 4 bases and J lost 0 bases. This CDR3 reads CASSSSGGLSYEQYF. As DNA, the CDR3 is TGTGCCAGCAGCTCTAGCGGGGGCCTCTCCTACGAGCAGTACTTC.

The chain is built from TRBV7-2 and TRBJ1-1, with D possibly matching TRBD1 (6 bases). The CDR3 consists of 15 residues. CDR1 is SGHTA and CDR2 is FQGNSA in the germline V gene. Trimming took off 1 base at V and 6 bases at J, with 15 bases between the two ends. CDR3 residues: CASSLVGGGVAEAFF. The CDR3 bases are TGTGCCAGCAGCTTAGTCGGAGGGGGGGTGGCTGAAGCTTTCTTT.

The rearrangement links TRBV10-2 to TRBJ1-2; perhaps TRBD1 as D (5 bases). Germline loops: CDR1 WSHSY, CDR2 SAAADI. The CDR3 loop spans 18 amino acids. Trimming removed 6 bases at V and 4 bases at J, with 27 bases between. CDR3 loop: CASSPNWQGKSKLYGYTF. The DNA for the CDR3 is TGCGCCAGCAGCCCCAATTGGCAGGGTAAATCCAAACTCTATGGCTACACCTTC.

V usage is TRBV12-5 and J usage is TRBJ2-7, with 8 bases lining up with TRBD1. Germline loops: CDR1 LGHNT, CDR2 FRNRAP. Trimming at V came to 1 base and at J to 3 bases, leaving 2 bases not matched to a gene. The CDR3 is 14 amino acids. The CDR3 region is CASGLGTGNYEQYF. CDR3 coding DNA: TGTGCTAGTGGTTTGGGGACAGGGAACTACGAGCAGTACTTC.

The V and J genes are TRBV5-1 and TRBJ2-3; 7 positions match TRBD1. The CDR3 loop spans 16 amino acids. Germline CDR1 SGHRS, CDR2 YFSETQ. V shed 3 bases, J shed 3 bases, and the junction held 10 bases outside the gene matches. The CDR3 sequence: CASSSALDRATDTQYF. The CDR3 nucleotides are TGCGCCAGCAGCTCGGCCCTTGACAGGGCAACAGATACGCAGTATTTT.

CDR3 residues: CASSYSTLAGRETQYF. DNA for the CDR3: TGTGCCAGCAGTTACTCTACTCTAGCGGGAAGAGAGACCCAGTACTTC. This chain uses TRBV6-5 with TRBJ2-5, with 9 nucleotides matching TRBD2. The CDR3 sequence is 16 residues long. The J segment lost 4 bases and the V segment lost 0 bases, leaving 6 bases of the junction unmatched. Looked up from germline, CDR1 is MNHEY and CDR2 is SVGAGI.

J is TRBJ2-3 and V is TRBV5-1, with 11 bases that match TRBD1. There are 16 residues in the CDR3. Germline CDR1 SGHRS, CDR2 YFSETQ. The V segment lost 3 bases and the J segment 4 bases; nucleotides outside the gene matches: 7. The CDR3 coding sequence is TGCGCCAGCAGCTCCGCCGGGACAGGGGGATCAGATACGCAGTATTTT. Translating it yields CASSSAGTGGSDTQYF.

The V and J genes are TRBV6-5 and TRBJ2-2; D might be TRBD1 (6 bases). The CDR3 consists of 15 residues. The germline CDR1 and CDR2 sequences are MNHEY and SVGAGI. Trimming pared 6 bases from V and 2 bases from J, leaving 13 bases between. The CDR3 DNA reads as TGTGCCAGCAGGCCAGGGGACCGAAACACCGGGGAGCTGTTTTTT. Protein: CASRPGDRNTGELFF.

CDR3 protein: CASSEEVGGSQPQHF. Written as DNA, the CDR3 is TGTGCCAGCAGTGAAGAAGTGGGGGGGTCTCAGCCCCAGCATTTT. The chain links TRBV2 to TRBJ1-5; the D gene is possibly TRBD1 (5 bases). This CDR3 has 15 residues. Trimming took 1 base from V and 6 from J, leaving 13 bases between them. Germline-derived CDR1 and CDR2 are SNHLY and FYNNEI.

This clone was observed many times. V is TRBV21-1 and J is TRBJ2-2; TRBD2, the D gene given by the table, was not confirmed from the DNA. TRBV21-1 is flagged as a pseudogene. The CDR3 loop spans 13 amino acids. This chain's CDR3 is CASSTLSTGELFF. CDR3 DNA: TGTGCCAGCAGCACCCTATCCACCGGGGAGCTGTTTTTT.

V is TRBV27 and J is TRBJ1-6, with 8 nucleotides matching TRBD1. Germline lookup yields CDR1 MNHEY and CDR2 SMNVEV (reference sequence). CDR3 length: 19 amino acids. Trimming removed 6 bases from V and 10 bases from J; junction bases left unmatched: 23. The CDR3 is CASSRLRRTGLIGHSPLHF. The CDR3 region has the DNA TGTGCCAGCAGCCGACTTCGTAGGACAGGGTTAATTGGGCACTCACCCCTCCACTTT.

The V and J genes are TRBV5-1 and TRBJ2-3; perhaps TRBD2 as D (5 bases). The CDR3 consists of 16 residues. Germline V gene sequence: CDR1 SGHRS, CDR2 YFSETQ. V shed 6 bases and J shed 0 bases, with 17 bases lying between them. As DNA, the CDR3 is TGCGCCAGCAACCACTTGCGGGCAAGCAGCACAGATACGCAGTATTTT. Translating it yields CASNHLRASSTDTQYF. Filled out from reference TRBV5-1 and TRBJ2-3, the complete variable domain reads KAGVTQTPRYLIKTRGQQVTLSCSPISGHRSVSWYQQTPGQGLQFLFEYFSETQRNKGNFPGRFSGRQFSNSRSEMNVSTLELGDSALYLCASNHLRASSTDTQYFGPGTRLTVL.

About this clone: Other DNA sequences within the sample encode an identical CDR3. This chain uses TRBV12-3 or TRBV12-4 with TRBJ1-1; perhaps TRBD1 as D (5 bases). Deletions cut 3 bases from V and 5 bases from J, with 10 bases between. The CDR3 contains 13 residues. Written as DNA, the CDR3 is TGTGCCAGCAGTTTTACAGGAGGGACTGAAGCTTTCTTT. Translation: CASSFTGGTEAFF.

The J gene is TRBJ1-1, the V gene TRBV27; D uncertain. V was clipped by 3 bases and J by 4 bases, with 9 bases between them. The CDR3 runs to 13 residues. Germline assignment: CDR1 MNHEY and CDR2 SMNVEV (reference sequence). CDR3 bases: TGTGCCAGCAGTTTTCGGGTGAGCACTGAAGCTTTCTTT. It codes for CASSFRVSTEAFF.

The CDR3 nucleotides are TGCGCCAGCAGCCAAGGACGGGGGGAAAAACTGTTTTTT. Translation: CASSQGRGEKLFF. The gene calls are TRBV4-1 and TRBJ1-4, with D tentatively TRBD1 (5 bases). Germline V CDR1 and CDR2: MGHRA, YSYEKL. V lost 1 base and J lost 8, with 8 bases in between. The CDR3 contains 13 residues.

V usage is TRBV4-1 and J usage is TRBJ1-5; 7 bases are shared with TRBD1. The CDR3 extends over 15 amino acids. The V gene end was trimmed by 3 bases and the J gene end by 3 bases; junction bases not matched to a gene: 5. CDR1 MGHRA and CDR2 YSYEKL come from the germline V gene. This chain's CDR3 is CASSHPGQSNQPQHF. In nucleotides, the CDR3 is TGCGCCAGCAGCCATCCGGGACAGTCCAATCAGCCCCAGCATTTT.

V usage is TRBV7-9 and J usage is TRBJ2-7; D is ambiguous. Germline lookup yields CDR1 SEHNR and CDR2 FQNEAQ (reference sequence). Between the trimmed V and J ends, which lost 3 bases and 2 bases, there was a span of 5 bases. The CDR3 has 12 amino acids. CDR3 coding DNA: TGTGCCAGCAGCTTCAGGACCTACGAGCAGTACTTC. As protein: CASSFRTYEQYF.

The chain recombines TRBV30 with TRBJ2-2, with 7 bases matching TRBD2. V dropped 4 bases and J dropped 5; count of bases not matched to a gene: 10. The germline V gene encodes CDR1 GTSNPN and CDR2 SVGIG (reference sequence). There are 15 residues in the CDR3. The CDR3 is CAWNRGGSLTGELFF. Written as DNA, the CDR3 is TGTGCCTGGAATAGGGGCGGGAGTTTGACCGGGGAGCTGTTTTTT.

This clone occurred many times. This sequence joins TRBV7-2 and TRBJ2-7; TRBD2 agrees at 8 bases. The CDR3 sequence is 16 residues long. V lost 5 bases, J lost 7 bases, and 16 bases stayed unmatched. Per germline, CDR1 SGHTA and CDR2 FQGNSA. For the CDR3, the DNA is TGTGCCAGCAGCCAATCTACTAGCGGAGGGCACCTGGAGCAGTACTTC. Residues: CASSQSTSGGHLEQYF.

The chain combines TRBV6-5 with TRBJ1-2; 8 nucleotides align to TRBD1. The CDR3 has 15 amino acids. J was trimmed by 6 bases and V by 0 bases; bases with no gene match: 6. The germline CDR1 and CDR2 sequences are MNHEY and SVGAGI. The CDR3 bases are TGTGCCAGCAGTTACTCCCCCGGGACAGGTCATGGCTACACCTTC. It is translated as CASSYSPGTGHGYTF.

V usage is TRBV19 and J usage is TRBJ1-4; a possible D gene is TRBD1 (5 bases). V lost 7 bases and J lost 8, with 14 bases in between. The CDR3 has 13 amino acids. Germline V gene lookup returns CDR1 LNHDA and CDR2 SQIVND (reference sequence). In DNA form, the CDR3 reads TGTGCCAGTACAGGGTTTGCTCGGGAAAAACTGTTTTTT. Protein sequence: CASTGFAREKLFF. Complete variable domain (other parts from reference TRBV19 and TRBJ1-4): DGGITQSPKYLFRKEGQNVTLSCEQNLNHDAMYWYRQDPGQGLRLIYYSQIVNDFQKGDIAEGYSVSREKKESFPLTVTSAQKNPTAFYLCASTGFAREKLFFGSGTQLSVL.

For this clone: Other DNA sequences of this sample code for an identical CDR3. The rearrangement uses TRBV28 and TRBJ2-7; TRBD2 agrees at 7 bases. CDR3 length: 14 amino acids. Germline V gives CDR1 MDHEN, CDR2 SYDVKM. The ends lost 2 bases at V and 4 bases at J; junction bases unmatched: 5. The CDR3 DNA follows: TGTGCCAGCAGTTTACTGGCGGGAGTGTACGAGCAGTACTTC. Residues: CASSLLAGVYEQYF.

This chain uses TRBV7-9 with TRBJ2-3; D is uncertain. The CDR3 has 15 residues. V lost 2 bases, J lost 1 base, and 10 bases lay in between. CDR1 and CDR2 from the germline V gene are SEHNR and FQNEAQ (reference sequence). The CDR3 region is CASSLSNGRTDTQYF. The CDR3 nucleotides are TGTGCCAGCAGCTTATCCAACGGTCGCACAGATACGCAGTATTTT.

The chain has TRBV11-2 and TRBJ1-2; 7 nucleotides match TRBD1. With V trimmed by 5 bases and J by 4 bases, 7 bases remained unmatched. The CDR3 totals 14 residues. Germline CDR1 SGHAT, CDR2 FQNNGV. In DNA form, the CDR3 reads TGTGCCAGCAGCCCAGGGGACAGTCCCTATGGCTACACCTTC. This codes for CASSPGDSPYGYTF.

CDR3 loop: CASSSSGGVAYEQYF. The CDR3 DNA reads TGTGCCAGCAGCTCGTCCGGCGGCGTCGCTTACGAGCAGTACTTC. The chain links TRBV7-8 to TRBJ2-7; the D is unclear. The germline gives CDR1 SGHVS, CDR2 FQNEAQ. The V gene lost 4 bases and the J gene lost 4 bases, with 17 bases spanning the gap. The CDR3 loop spans 15 amino acids.

CDR3 sequence reads: CASSAGGGEEQYF. The DNA for the CDR3 is TGTGCCAGCTCAGCAGGGGGCGGGGAGGAGCAGTACTTC. The chain carries TRBV18 and TRBJ2-7; TRBD1 aligns across 8 bases. This CDR3 spans 13 amino acids. The V and J ends lost 5 bases and 7 bases, in that order; junction bases with no gene match: 7. Germline CDR1 is KGHSH and CDR2 is LQKENI.

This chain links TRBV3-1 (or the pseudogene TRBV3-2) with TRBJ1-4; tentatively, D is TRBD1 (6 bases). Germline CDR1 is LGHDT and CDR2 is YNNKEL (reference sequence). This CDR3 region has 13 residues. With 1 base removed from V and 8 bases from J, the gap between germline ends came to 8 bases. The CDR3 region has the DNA TGTGCCAGCAGCCAAGTCAGGGGCGAAAAACTGTTTTTT. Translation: CASSQVRGEKLFF.

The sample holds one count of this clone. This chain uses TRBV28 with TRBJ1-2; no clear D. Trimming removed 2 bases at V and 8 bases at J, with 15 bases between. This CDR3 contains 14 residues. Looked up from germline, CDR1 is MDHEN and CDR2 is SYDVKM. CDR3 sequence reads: CASSLIAPAGGYTF. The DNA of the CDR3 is TGTGCCAGCAGTTTAATCGCGCCCGCCGGGGGCTACACCTTC.